This passage covers 17 T cell receptor beta chains from one sample sequenced in a study of T cells in Graves' hyperthyroidism and ophthalmopathy. Amplification yielded TCR beta CDR3 regions, with RNA transcripts as the source. The HTBI primer set served for first-round RT-PCR of the TCR CDR3. A single record per CDR3 protein comes from TCRdb applying MiXCR to the multiplex PCR reads. The data hold 200,000 to 250,000 distinct CDR3 sequences, with roughly a sixth observed a single time. Sequenced material: blood. Receptor source: a woman aged 50 to 65 with Graves' hyperthyroidism.

A few counts support this clonotype. The V and J genes are TRBV25-1 and TRBJ2-7; 11 bases align to TRBD2. V shed 6 bases and J 3 bases; nucleotides not matched to a gene: 10. Per the germline V gene, CDR1 is MGHDK and CDR2 is SYGVNS. This CDR3 has 16 amino acids. The CDR3 region has the DNA TGTGCCAGCAGCGGCGAGGGACTAGCGGTAAACTACGAGCAGTACTTC. Translation: CASSGEGLAVNYEQYF.

This clonotype was picked up many times. The chain uses TRBV6-1 and TRBJ2-1; D not certain. The V gene's germline CDR1 is MNHNS and CDR2 SASEGT. V was shortened by 6 bases and J by 9 bases, with 15 bases between the two germline ends. This CDR3 comprises 13 residues. The CDR3 DNA is TGTGCCAGCAGGGATCCCAGCAACGGTGAGCAGTTCTTC. It codes for CASRDPSNGEQFF.

The chain uses TRBV3-1 and TRBJ2-1; tentative D call: TRBD1 (6 bases). V lost 0 bases to trimming and J lost 1 base, with 16 bases between them. Germline CDR1 reads LGHDT; CDR2 reads YNNKEL (reference sequence). The CDR3 is made up of 18 amino acids. In nucleotides, the CDR3 is TGTGCCAGCAGCCAAGACCCTACAGGGTTTGTTTCCTACAATGAGCAGTTCTTC. Amino acids: CASSQDPTGFVSYNEQFF.

At least ten counts were recorded for this clonotype. This chain uses TRBV27 with TRBJ1-4; no definite D call. V was trimmed by 4 bases and J by 8 bases, leaving 17 bases between them. Germline V CDR1 and CDR2: MNHEY, SMNVEV (reference sequence). This CDR3 is 15 amino acids long. The CDR3 is CASSSPRRGGEKLFF. CDR3 bases: TGTGCCAGCAGTTCCCCGCGACGTGGTGGGGAAAAACTGTTTTTT.

The chain couples TRBV7-2 to TRBJ1-2, with 9 bases identical to TRBD1. The CDR3 sequence is 13 residues long. Germline V gives CDR1 SGHTA, CDR2 FQGNSA. Losses at the gene ends were 5 bases for V and 7 bases for J; bases not matched to a gene: 5. The DNA for the CDR3 is TGTGCCAGCAGCCCGGGACAGGGTGGTGGCTACACCTTC. This codes for CASSPGQGGGYTF.

The gene calls are TRBV12-3 or TRBV12-4 and TRBJ2-1; 12 bases line up with TRBD2. The CDR3 loop spans 21 amino acids. With V trimmed by 3 bases and J by 2 bases, 17 bases remained unmatched. The CDR3 coding sequence is TGTGCCAGCAGTTTCCCCAGCAGTGGAACTAGCGGGAGGAGTCCCTACAATGAGCAGTTCTTC. Translating gives CASSFPSSGTSGRSPYNEQFF.

The V call is TRBV27, the J call TRBJ1-1, with TRBD1 as a possible D gene (5 bases). Trimming left V 7 bases short and J 9 bases short, with 18 bases between. The length of the CDR3 is 13 residues. Germline CDR1 MNHEY, CDR2 SMNVEV (reference sequence). The CDR3 protein is CASNNRDGQQAFF. CDR3 bases: TGTGCCAGCAACAACCGGGACGGTCAACAAGCTTTCTTT.

The chain links TRBV2 to TRBJ1-1, with 12 bases that match TRBD1. Trimming at V came to 5 bases and at J to 7 bases, leaving 2 bases not matched to a gene. Germline V CDR1 and CDR2: SNHLY, FYNNEI. The CDR3 spans 13 residues. For the CDR3, the DNA is TGTGCCAGCAGTTGGGACAGGGGGCTTGAAGCTTTCTTT. This sequence encodes CASSWDRGLEAFF. The variable domain in full, with the rest retrieved from reference TRBV2 and TRBJ1-1, is EPEVTQTPSHQVTQMGQEVILRCVPISNHLYFYWYRQILGQKVEFLVSFYNNEISEKSEIFDDQFSVERPDGSNFTLKIRSTKLEDSAMYFCASSWDRGLEAFFGQGTRLTVV.

This clonotype has a handful of counts. The rearrangement uses TRBV28 and TRBJ2-2; a weak D match, TRBD1 (5 bases). The CDR3 totals 16 residues. Germline values: CDR1 MDHEN, CDR2 SYDVKM. Trimming cost V 2 bases and J 4 bases, with 14 bases left between them. As DNA, the CDR3 is TGTGCCAGCAGTTTACTCCCCAGGGTGACCACCGGGGAGCTGTTTTTT. Encoded protein: CASSLLPRVTTGELFF.

The rearrangement uses TRBV10-3 and TRBJ1-2; D is ambiguous. Germline loops: CDR1 ENHRY, CDR2 SYGVKD. The CDR3 length is 15 residues. V was trimmed by 4 bases and J by 6 bases, leaving 18 bases between them. The CDR3 DNA sequence: TGTGCCATCAGTGCGACGTACGACCTCGAGAATGGCTACACCTTC. Its translation is CAISATYDLENGYTF.

The chain has TRBV6-6 and TRBJ2-3; D unclear. Trimming cost V 0 bases and J 4 bases, with 5 bases left between them. The CDR3 loop spans 13 amino acids. CDR1 is MNHNY, CDR2 SVGAGI, per germline (reference sequence). The CDR3 here is CASSYSIPDTQYF. CDR3 in DNA: TGTGCCAGCAGTTACTCGATACCAGATACGCAGTATTTT.

This clonotype has ten or more counts. J is TRBJ2-5 and V is TRBV20-1; tentative D call: TRBD2 (5 bases). The germline CDR1 and CDR2 sequences are DFQATT and SNEGSKA (reference sequence). V was shortened by 5 bases and J by 2 bases, with 12 bases between the two germline ends. This CDR3 contains 13 residues. The CDR3 here is CSAFERSQETQYF. CDR3 in DNA: TGCAGTGCTTTCGAGCGGTCTCAAGAGACCCAGTACTTC.

In this sample, this clonotype turned up a few times. The V call is TRBV7-9, the J call TRBJ1-6; D call uncertain. The CDR3 has 12 residues. Trimming cost V 5 bases and J 16 bases, with 15 bases left between them. Germline-derived CDR1 and CDR2 are SEHNR and FQNEAQ (reference sequence). CDR3 DNA: TGTGCCAGCAGCCCCGACTCTTTGGCTCTCCACTTT. It codes for CASSPDSLALHF. The entire variable domain, with the rest obtained from reference TRBV7-9 and TRBJ1-6, is as follows: DTGVSQNPRHKITKRGQNVTFRCDPISEHNRLYWYRQTLGQGPEFLTYFQNEAQLEKSRLLSDRFSAERPKGSFSTLEIQRTEQGDSAMYLCASSPDSLALHFGNGTRLTVT.

The chain employs TRBV5-1 and TRBJ2-1, with D hard to call. Germline assignment: CDR1 SGHRS and CDR2 YFSETQ. Deletions cut 1 base from V and 5 bases from J, with 10 bases between. This CDR3 is 14 amino acids long. The CDR3 nucleotides are TGCGCCAGCAGCTTGATGAACTCGAACAATGAGCAGTTCTTC. Residues: CASSLMNSNNEQFF.

In this sample, this clonotype turned up many times. The chain uses TRBV28 and TRBJ1-2, with D unresolved. Germline CDR1 reads MDHEN; CDR2 reads SYDVKM. V was clipped by 4 bases and J by 2 bases, with 17 bases between them. This CDR3 is built from 16 residues. This CDR3 reads CASSSPSGPLNYGYTF. The CDR3 nucleotides read TGTGCCAGCAGTTCCCCATCGGGCCCTTTAAACTATGGCTACACCTTC.

This clonotype was detected only a few times. The genes are TRBV5-1 and TRBJ1-4; D is unresolved. The CDR3 has 16 amino acids. Trimming took off 5 bases at V and 3 bases at J, with 17 bases between the two ends. CDR1 is SGHRS and CDR2 is YFSETQ in the germline V gene. CDR3 residues: CASRSGLQTSNEKLFF. In DNA, the CDR3 is TGCGCCAGCAGGTCCGGGCTCCAGACCTCTAATGAAAAACTGTTTTTT. The full variable domain, in which reference TRBV5-1 and TRBJ1-4 provide the parts outside the CDR3, is KAGVTQTPRYLIKTRGQQVTLSCSPISGHRSVSWYQQTPGQGLQFLFEYFSETQRNKGNFPGRFSGRQFSNSRSEMNVSTLELGDSALYLCASRSGLQTSNEKLFFGSGTQLSVL.

The rearrangement links TRBV5-1 to TRBJ1-4, with D perhaps matching TRBD1 (5 bases). This CDR3 contains 13 residues. The V end lost 7 bases, the J end lost 4 bases, and 11 bases lay between the germline ends. Germline CDR1 is SGHRS and CDR2 is YFSETQ. This CDR3 is CASSRGHNEKLFF. The CDR3 nucleotides are TGCGCCAGCTCTCGGGGCCATAATGAAAAACTGTTTTTT.